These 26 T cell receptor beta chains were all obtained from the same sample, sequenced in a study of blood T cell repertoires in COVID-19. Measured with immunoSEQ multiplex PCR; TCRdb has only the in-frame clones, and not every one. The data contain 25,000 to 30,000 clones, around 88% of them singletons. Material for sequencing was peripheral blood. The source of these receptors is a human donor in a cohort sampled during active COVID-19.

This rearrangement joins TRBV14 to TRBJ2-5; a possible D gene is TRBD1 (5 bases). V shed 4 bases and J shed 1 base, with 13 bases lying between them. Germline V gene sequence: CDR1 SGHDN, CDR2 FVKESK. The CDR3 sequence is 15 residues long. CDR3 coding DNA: TGTGCCAGCAGCCCCCCAGGGTTTCCCCAAGAGACCCAGTACTTC. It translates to CASSPPGFPQETQYF. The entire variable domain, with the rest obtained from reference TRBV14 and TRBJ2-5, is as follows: EAGVTQFPSHSVIEKGQTVTLRCDPISGHDNLYWYRRVMGKEIKFLLHFVKESKQDESGMPNNRFLAERTGGTYSTLKVQPAELEDSGVYFCASSPPGFPQETQYFGPGTRLLVL.

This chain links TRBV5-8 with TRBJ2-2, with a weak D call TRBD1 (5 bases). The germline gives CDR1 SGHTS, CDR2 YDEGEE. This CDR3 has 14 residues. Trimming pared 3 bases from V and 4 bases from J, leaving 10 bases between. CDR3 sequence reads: CASSSDRVTGELFF. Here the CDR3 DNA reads TGTGCCAGCAGCTCAGACAGAGTCACCGGGGAGCTGTTTTTT.

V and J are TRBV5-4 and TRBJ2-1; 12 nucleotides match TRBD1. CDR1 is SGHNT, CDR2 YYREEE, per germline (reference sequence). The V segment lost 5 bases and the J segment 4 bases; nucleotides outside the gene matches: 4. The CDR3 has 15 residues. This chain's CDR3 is CASRTGQGAYNEQFF. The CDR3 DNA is TGTGCCAGCAGAACGGGACAGGGGGCGTACAATGAGCAGTTCTTC.

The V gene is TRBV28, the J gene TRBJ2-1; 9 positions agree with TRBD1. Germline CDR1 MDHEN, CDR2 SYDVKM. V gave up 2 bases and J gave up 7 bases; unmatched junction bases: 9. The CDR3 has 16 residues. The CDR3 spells CASSLQGGTGSNEQFF. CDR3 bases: TGTGCCAGCAGTTTACAGGGAGGGACAGGGTCGAATGAGCAGTTCTTC.

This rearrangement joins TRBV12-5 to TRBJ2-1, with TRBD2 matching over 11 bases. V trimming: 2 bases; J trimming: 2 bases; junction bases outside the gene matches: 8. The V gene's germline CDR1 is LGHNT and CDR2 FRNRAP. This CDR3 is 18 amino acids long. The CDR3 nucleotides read TGTGCTAGTGGTTTGAATCCGCTAGCGGGGGGCCCCTACAATGAGCAGTTCTTC. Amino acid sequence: CASGLNPLAGGPYNEQFF.

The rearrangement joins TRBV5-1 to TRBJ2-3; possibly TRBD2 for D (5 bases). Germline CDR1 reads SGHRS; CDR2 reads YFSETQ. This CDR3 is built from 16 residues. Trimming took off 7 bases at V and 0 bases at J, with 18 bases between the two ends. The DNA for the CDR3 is TGCGCCAGCGGTGGCGAGAGGGATACTAGCACAGATACGCAGTATTTT. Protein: CASGGERDTSTDTQYF.

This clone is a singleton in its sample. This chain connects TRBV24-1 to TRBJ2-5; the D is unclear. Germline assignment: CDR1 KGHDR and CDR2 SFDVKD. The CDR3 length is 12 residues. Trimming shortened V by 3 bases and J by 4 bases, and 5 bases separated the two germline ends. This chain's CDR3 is CATSDNRETQYF. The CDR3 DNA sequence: TGTGCCACCAGTGATAACAGAGAGACCCAGTACTTC.

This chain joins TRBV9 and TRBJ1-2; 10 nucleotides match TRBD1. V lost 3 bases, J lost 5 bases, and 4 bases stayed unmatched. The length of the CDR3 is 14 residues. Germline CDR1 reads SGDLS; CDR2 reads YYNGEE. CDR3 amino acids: CASSGGQGTYGYTF. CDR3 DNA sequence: TGTGCCAGCAGCGGGGGACAGGGGACTTATGGCTACACCTTC.

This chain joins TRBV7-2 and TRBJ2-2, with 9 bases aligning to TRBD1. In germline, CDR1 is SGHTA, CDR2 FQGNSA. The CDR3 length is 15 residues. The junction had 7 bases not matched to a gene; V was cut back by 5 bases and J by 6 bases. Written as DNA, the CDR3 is TGTGCCAGCAGCAGTCGACAGGGGGGAGCCGGGGAGCTGTTTTTT. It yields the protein CASSSRQGGAGELFF.

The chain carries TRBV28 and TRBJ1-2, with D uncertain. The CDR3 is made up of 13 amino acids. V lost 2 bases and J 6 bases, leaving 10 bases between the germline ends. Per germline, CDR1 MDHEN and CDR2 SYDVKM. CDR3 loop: CASSLRTGNGYTF. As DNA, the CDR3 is TGTGCCAGCAGTTTACGGACTGGGAATGGCTACACCTTC.

DNA for the CDR3: TGCGCCAGCAGCCTCGGACTAGCGGTTTACAATGAGCAGTTCTTC. It specifies CASSLGLAVYNEQFF. The chain couples TRBV10-2 to TRBJ2-1; TRBD2 matches 10 bases. Germline V gene lookup returns CDR1 WSHSY and CDR2 SAAADI. With 6 bases clipped from V and 4 bases from J, the junction kept 6 bases outside the gene matches. This CDR3 is 15 amino acids long.

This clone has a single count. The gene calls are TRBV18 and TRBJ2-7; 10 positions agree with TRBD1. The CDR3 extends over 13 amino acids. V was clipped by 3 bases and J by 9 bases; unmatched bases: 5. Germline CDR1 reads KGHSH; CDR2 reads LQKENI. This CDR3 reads CASSPGTGEAQYF. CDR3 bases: TGTGCCAGCTCACCGGGGACAGGGGAGGCGCAGTACTTC. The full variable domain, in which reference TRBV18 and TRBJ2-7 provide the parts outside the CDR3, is NAGVMQNPRHLVRRRGQEARLRCSPMKGHSHVYWYRQLPEEGLKFMVYLQKENIIDESGMPKERFSAEFPKEGPSILRIQQVVRGDSAAYFCASSPGTGEAQYFGPGTRLTVT.

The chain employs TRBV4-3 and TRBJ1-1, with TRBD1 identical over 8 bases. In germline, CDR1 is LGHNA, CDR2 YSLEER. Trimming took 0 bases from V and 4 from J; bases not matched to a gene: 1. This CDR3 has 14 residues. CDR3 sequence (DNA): TGCGCCAGCAGCCAAGATACAGGGGGCACTGAAGCTTTCTTT. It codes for CASSQDTGGTEAFF.

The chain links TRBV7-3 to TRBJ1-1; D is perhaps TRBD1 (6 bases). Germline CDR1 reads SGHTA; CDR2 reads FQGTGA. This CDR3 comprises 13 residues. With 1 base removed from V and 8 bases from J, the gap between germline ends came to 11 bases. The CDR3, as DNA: TGTGCCAGCAGCTTAAAGGGGGGGACAGAAGCTTTCTTT. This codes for CASSLKGGTEAFF.

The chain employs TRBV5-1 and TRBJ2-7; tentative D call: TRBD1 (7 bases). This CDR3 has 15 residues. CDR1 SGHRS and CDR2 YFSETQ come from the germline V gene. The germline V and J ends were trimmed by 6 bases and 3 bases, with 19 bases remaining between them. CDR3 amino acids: CASNSGGTDGYEQYF. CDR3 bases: TGCGCCAGCAATTCGGGCGGGACAGACGGCTACGAGCAGTACTTC.

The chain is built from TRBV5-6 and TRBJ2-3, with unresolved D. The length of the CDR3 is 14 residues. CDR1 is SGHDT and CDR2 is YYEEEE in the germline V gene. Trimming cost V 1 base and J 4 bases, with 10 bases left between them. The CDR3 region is CASSLRRVADTQYF. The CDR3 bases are TGTGCCAGCAGCTTGCGTCGAGTCGCAGATACGCAGTATTTT.

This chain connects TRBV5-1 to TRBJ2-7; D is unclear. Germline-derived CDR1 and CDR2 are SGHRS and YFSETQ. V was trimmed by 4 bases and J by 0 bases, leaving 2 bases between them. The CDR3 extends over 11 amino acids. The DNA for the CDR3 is TGCGCCAGCAGCCACTCCTACGAGCAGTACTTC. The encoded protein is CASSHSYEQYF.

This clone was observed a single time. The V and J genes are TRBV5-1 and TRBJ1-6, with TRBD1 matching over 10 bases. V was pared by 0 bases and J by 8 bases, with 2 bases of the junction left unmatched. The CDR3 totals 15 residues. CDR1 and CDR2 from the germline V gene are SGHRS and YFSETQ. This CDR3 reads CASSLETGGDSPLHF. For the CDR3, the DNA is TGCGCCAGCAGCTTGGAGACAGGGGGCGATTCACCCCTCCACTTT.

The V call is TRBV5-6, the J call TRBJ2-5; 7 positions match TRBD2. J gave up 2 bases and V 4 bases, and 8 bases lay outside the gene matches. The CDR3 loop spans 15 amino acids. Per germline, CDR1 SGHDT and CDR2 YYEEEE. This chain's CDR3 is CASSLFMGGQETQYF. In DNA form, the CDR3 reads TGTGCCAGCAGCCTCTTTATGGGGGGGCAAGAGACCCAGTACTTC.

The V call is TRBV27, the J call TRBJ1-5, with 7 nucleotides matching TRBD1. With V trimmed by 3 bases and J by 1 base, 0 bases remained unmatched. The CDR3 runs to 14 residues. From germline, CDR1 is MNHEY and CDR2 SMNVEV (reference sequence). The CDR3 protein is CASSLGQSNQPQHF. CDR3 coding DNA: TGTGCCAGCAGTTTGGGACAGAGCAATCAGCCCCAGCATTTT.

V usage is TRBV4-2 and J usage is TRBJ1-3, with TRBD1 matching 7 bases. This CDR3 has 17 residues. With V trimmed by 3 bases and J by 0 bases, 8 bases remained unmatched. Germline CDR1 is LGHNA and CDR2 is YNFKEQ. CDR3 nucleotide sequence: TGTGCCAGCAGCCAGGCAGACAGGGCCTACTCTGGAAACACCATATATTTT. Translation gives CASSQADRAYSGNTIYF.

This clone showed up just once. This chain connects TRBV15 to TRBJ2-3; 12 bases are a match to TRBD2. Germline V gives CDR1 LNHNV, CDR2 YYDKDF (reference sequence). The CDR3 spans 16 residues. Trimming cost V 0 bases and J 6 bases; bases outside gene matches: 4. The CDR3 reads CATSRDGLAGGDTQYF. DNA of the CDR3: TGTGCCACCAGCAGAGATGGGCTAGCGGGGGGGGATACGCAGTATTTT.

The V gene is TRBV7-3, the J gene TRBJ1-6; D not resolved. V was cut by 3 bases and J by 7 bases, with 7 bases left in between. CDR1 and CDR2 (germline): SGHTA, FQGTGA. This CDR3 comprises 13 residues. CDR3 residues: CASSLGQNSPLHF. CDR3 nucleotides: TGTGCCAGCAGCTTGGGCCAAAATTCACCCCTCCACTTT.

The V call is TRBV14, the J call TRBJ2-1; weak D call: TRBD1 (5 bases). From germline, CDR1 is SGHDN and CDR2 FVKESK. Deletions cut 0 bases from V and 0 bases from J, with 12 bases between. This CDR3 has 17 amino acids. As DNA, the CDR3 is TGTGCCAGCAGCCAAGACGGTAGGGGAAGCTCCTACAATGAGCAGTTCTTC. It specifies CASSQDGRGSSYNEQFF. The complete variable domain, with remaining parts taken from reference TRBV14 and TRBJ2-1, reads EAGVTQFPSHSVIEKGQTVTLRCDPISGHDNLYWYRRVMGKEIKFLLHFVKESKQDESGMPNNRFLAERTGGTYSTLKVQPAELEDSGVYFCASSQDGRGSSYNEQFFGPGTRLTVL.

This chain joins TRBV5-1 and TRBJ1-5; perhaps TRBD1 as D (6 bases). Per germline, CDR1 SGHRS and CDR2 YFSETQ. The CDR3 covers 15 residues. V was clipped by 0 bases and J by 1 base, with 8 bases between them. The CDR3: CASSLEGVSNQPQHF. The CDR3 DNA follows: TGCGCCAGCAGCTTGGAGGGGGTCAGCAATCAGCCCCAGCATTTT.

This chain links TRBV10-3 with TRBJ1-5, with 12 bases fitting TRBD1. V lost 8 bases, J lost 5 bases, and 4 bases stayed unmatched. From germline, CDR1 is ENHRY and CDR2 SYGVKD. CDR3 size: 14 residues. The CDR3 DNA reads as TGTGCCATCCGGGGACAGGGGGCTGATCAGCCCCAGCATTTT. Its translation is CAIRGQGADQPQHF.